This T cell receptor (beta chain) was observed in a study of blood T cells in healthy people across ages. Next came a second PCR, run for about 6 to 11 cycles, which used a sample-barcoded 5' primer along with a J-beta primer mix. TCRdb re-called the 5' RACE reads with MiXCR, one entry per CDR3 protein. The top ten hold approximately 20% of the sample, which has about 1 million distinct CDR3 sequences, 40% to 55% seen once. The clonotype was recovered from a woman aged 60-70 years in good health. Sequencing was performed on blood.

CDR3 coding DNA: TGCAGCGCTGGGACGCAAGGCAATGAGCAGTTCTTC. It specifies CSAGTQGNEQFF. This rearrangement joins TRBV29-1 to TRBJ2-1; D is perhaps TRBD1 or TRBD2 (5 bases each). Germline V gene sequence: CDR1 SQVTM, CDR2 ANQGSEA. V shed 7 bases and J shed 6 bases, with 13 bases lying between them. The CDR3 spans 12 residues.